These 23 T cell receptor beta chains originate from one sample sequenced in a study of T cell responses to AZD1222 COVID-19 vaccine. Sequencing was performed with immunoSEQ multiplex PCR; in TCRdb, only in-frame clones are kept and a portion is missing. The sample contains 95,000 to 150,000 clones, around 83% of which appear only once. The specimen was peripheral blood, collected 28 days after the second AZD1222 dose. The receptors shown here come from an adult who received the AZD1222 COVID-19 vaccine.

The chain uses TRBV6-1 and TRBJ1-2; D might be TRBD1 (5 bases). Trimming shortened V by 1 base and J by 3 bases, and 12 bases separated the two germline ends. Germline loops: CDR1 MNHNS, CDR2 SASEGT. The CDR3 contains 15 residues. Written as DNA, the CDR3 is TGTGCCAGCAGTGAAGGCGCAGGGATGGACTATGGCTACACCTTC. Amino acids: CASSEGAGMDYGYTF.

The chain joins TRBV19 to TRBJ1-5; D is unclear. Germline assignment: CDR1 LNHDA and CDR2 SQIVND (reference sequence). The ends were cut back, 4 bases at V and 7 bases at J, with 8 bases in the middle. The CDR3 totals 12 residues. The CDR3 spells CASSTLGQPQHF. In nucleotides, the CDR3 is TGTGCCAGTAGTACCCTGGGCCAGCCCCAGCATTTT.

The chain uses TRBV19 and TRBJ1-3, with D possibly TRBD1 on 5 matching bases. Per germline, CDR1 LNHDA and CDR2 SQIVND (reference sequence). This CDR3 spans 15 amino acids. Trimming cost V 3 bases and J 0 bases, with 9 bases left between them. The CDR3 sequence: CASSIQGPSGNTIYF. CDR3 nucleotides: TGTGCCAGTAGTATCCAGGGCCCCTCTGGAAACACCATATATTTT.

V is TRBV9 and J is TRBJ2-5; 7 nucleotides align to TRBD1. The CDR3 runs to 15 residues. Germline CDR1 SGDLS, CDR2 YYNGEE. V shed 0 bases, J shed 7 bases, and the junction held 9 bases outside the gene matches. In nucleotides, the CDR3 is TGTGCCAGCAGCGTAGGGGGCGGGCCAGGGGGGACCCAGTACTTC. Its translation is CASSVGGGPGGTQYF.

The chain combines TRBV11-1 with TRBJ1-1; 7 nucleotides align to TRBD1. Trimming cost V 3 bases and J 5 bases; bases outside gene matches: 9. Germline V gives CDR1 SGHAT, CDR2 FQDESV (reference sequence). CDR3 length equals 15 residues. The CDR3, as DNA: TGTGCCAGCAGCTTTACAGGGGCGGCTGGAACTGAAGCTTTCTTT. Its translation is CASSFTGAAGTEAFF.

The V call is TRBV19, the J call TRBJ1-1; D not resolved. Deletions cut 7 bases from V and 3 bases from J, with 9 bases between. Germline CDR1 reads LNHDA; CDR2 reads SQIVND (reference sequence). CDR3 length: 12 residues. The CDR3 loop reads CASTAEYTEAFF. Written as DNA, the CDR3 is TGTGCCAGTACCGCTGAGTACACTGAAGCTTTCTTT.

This chain links TRBV9 with TRBJ2-7, with D perhaps TRBD1 (6 bases). Germline CDR1 and CDR2: SGDLS and YYNGEE. The CDR3 is 14 residues long. V was clipped by 4 bases and J by 3 bases, with 14 bases between them. The CDR3 nucleotides read TGTGCCAGCAGCCAACAGGGTGACTACTACGAGCAGTACTTC. Its translation: CASSQQGDYYEQYF.

The chain is built from TRBV28 and TRBJ2-7; 10 nucleotides line up with TRBD2. V trimming: 6 bases; J trimming: 0 bases; junction bases outside the gene matches: 5. Per the germline V gene, CDR1 is MDHEN and CDR2 is SYDVKM. CDR3 size: 15 residues. The CDR3: CASSQAGGTSYEQYF. CDR3 nucleotide sequence: TGTGCCAGCAGCCAAGCGGGGGGGACCTCCTACGAGCAGTACTTC.

The V call is TRBV28, the J call TRBJ2-2; TRBD1 agrees at 10 bases. V lost 4 bases, J lost 6 bases, and 5 bases stayed unmatched. CDR3 length: 15 amino acids. Germline V lookup: CDR1 MDHEN, CDR2 SYDVKM. The CDR3 reads CASSSTGGKSGELFF. The CDR3 nucleotides are TGTGCCAGCAGTTCGACAGGGGGCAAGTCCGGGGAGCTGTTTTTT.

Comments on this clone: At one of its ends the junction is not consistent with the germline gene, which may arise from a read error. V and J are TRBV7-9 and TRBJ2-7; possibly TRBD1 or TRBD2 for D (5 bases each). The length of the CDR3 is 12 residues. Germline values: CDR1 SEHNR, CDR2 FQNEAQ (reference sequence). The DNA of the CDR3 is TGTGCCAGCACCTTCACCGGGGCATTTGTGGACTTC. This sequence encodes CASTFTGAFVDF.

This clone is judged medium-sized. The same CDR3 arises from other DNA sequences in this sample as well. This chain joins TRBV7-8 and TRBJ2-7; D is undetermined. The V end lost 5 bases, the J end lost 3 bases, and 5 bases lay between the germline ends. The length of the CDR3 is 11 residues. Germline V gene data show CDR1 as SGHVS and CDR2 as FQNEAQ. The CDR3 protein is CASSPNYEQYF. CDR3 DNA: TGTGCCAGCAGCCCCAACTACGAGCAGTACTTC. The full variable domain, with the rest looked up from reference TRBV7-8 and TRBJ2-7, is GAGVSQSPRYKVAKRGQDVALRCDPISGHVSLFWYQQALGQGPEFLTYFQNEAQLDKSGLPSDRFFAERPEGSVSTLKIQRTQQEDSAVYLCASSPNYEQYFGPGTRLTVT.

V is TRBV5-4 and J is TRBJ1-1; D is undetermined. Per germline, CDR1 SGHNT and CDR2 YYREEE (reference sequence). The CDR3 contains 13 residues. V lost 0 bases, J lost 2 bases, and 5 bases lay in between. The CDR3, as DNA: TGTGCCAGCAGCTTGGACCACAACACTGAAGCTTTCTTT. Translation gives CASSLDHNTEAFF.

The rearrangement links TRBV5-1 to TRBJ2-1; D assignment may be TRBD1 or TRBD2 (5 bases each). The CDR3 runs 14 residues. Per germline, CDR1 SGHRS and CDR2 YFSETQ. V was cut by 3 bases and J by 3 bases, with 10 bases left in between. The CDR3 region has the DNA TGCGCCAGCAGCTCTGGGGACGTCTACAATGAGCAGTTCTTC. Translating gives CASSSGDVYNEQFF.

The J gene is TRBJ2-7, the V gene TRBV3-1 (or the pseudogene TRBV3-2); 9 bases map to TRBD2. The germline V gene has CDR1 LGHDT and CDR2 YNNKEL (reference sequence). This CDR3 is 14 amino acids long. V was pared by 5 bases and J by 1 base, with 3 bases of the junction left unmatched. The CDR3 bases are TGTGCCAGCAGCTTAGGACTAGCGTCCTACGAGCAGTACTTC. Amino acid sequence: CASSLGLASYEQYF.

This chain links TRBV3-1 (or the pseudogene TRBV3-2) with TRBJ1-1; D is possibly TRBD1 (6 bases). Trimming stripped 5 bases from V and 7 bases from J, with 14 bases between. The germline V gene encodes CDR1 LGHDT and CDR2 YNNKEL (reference sequence). The CDR3 length is 13 residues. The CDR3 bases are TGTGCCAGCAGCTCCACAGGGAAGATTGAAGCTTTCTTT. Its protein product is CASSSTGKIEAFF.

The chain employs TRBV28 and TRBJ2-5; either TRBD1 or TRBD2 may supply D (5 bases each). The CDR3 extends over 12 amino acids. The germline V and J ends were trimmed by 6 bases and 1 base, with 6 bases remaining between them. CDR1 is MDHEN, CDR2 SYDVKM, per germline. CDR3 nucleotides: TGTGCCAGCAGCGGGACCCAAGAGACCCAGTACTTC. It yields the protein CASSGTQETQYF. The full variable domain, its missing parts supplied by reference TRBV28 and TRBJ2-5, is DVKVTQSSRYLVKRTGEKVFLECVQDMDHENMFWYRQDPGLGLRLIYFSYDVKMKEKGDIPEGYSVSREKKERFSLILESASTNQTSMYLCASSGTQETQYFGPGTRLLVL.

Only one count was recorded for this clone. V usage is TRBV14 and J usage is TRBJ1-6; D is unclear. The CDR3 is 15 amino acids. Germline V gives CDR1 SGHDN, CDR2 FVKESK. V was shortened by 3 bases and J by 3 bases, with 9 bases between the two germline ends. CDR3 loop: CASSQTDLYNSPLHF. CDR3 nucleotide sequence: TGTGCCAGCAGCCAGACGGACCTCTATAATTCACCCCTCCACTTT.

The chain joins TRBV11-2 to TRBJ2-2; no clear D. Germline V gene sequence: CDR1 SGHAT, CDR2 FQNNGV. Trimming took off 0 bases at V and 6 bases at J, with 5 bases between the two ends. CDR3 size: 13 residues. The CDR3 bases are TGTGCCAGCAGCTTAGACGCACCCGGGGAGCTGTTTTTT. It is translated as CASSLDAPGELFF.

This clone was seen only once. The V call is TRBV29-1, the J call TRBJ2-7; a possible D gene is TRBD1 (7 bases). The CDR3 runs 14 residues. Deletions cut 4 bases from V and 6 bases from J, with 19 bases between. The germline CDR1 and CDR2 sequences are SQVTM and ANQGSEA. CDR3 nucleotide sequence: TGCAGCGTTGTCGGACAGGCTCCAGCGGGCGAGCAGTACTTC. Translating gives CSVVGQAPAGEQYF.

The rearrangement uses TRBV29-1 and TRBJ2-5; 7 nucleotides align to TRBD1. The ends lost 7 bases at V and 9 bases at J; junction bases unmatched: 8. The CDR3 totals 11 residues. The germline gives CDR1 SQVTM, CDR2 ANQGSEA. For the CDR3, the DNA is TGCAGCGCCCGACAGGGTCTCTCCCAGTACTTC. It yields the protein CSARQGLSQYF.

The chain joins TRBV6-5 to TRBJ1-1; D is undetermined. With 2 bases removed from V and 11 bases from J, the gap between germline ends came to 12 bases. The CDR3 is 12 residues long. Germline V gene lookup returns CDR1 MNHEY and CDR2 SVGAGI. The CDR3 DNA follows: TGTGCCAGCAGTTACGGTGATTTTTCGGCTTTCTTT. Translating it yields CASSYGDFSAFF.

CDR3: CASSIGGGNSYEQYF. CDR3 sequence (DNA): TGTGCCAGTAGTATTGGGGGGGGGAACTCCTACGAGCAGTACTTC. The chain has TRBV19 and TRBJ2-7, with 7 bases fitting TRBD2. The germline gives CDR1 LNHDA, CDR2 SQIVND (reference sequence). V dropped 3 bases and J dropped 0; count of bases not matched to a gene: 5. CDR3 size: 15 residues.

CDR3 sequence reads: CASSPRPGLAFTDTQYF. CDR3 nucleotide sequence: TGTGCCAGCAGCCCTCGACCCGGACTAGCCTTCACAGATACGCAGTATTTT. The J gene is TRBJ2-3, the V gene TRBV3-1 (or the pseudogene TRBV3-2), with 8 bases matching TRBD2. There are 17 residues in the CDR3. J gave up 2 bases and V 4 bases, and 11 bases lay outside the gene matches. CDR1 is LGHDT, CDR2 YNNKEL, per germline (reference sequence).